The 29 T cell receptor beta chains below come from one sample, sequenced in a study of blood T cells in healthy people across ages. It was with a sample-barcoded 5' primer and a J-beta primer mix that a second PCR of roughly 7 to 12 cycles was run. Via MiXCR, TCRdb re-called the 5' RACE reads, giving one row per CDR3 protein. The sample lists about 640,000 distinct CDR3 sequences; around 31% were seen once. The sequencing sample was made of blood. The source of these receptors is a woman aged 80 or over in good health.

V and J are TRBV11-3 and TRBJ2-4, with 9 bases fitting TRBD1. The CDR3 totals 18 residues. Germline V gives CDR1 SGHNT, CDR2 YENEEA. J gave up 13 bases and V 0 bases, and 19 bases lay outside the gene matches. The CDR3 DNA sequence: TGTGCCAGCAGCTTAGAAGGCGGTTTGGGACAGGGATTAATTGCCCAGTACTTC. As protein: CASSLEGGLGQGLIAQYF.

This clonotype was seen at least ten times. This chain uses TRBV7-2 with TRBJ1-5, with D unresolved. Germline V CDR1 and CDR2: SGHTA, FQGNSA. The CDR3 loop spans 14 amino acids. V lost 4 bases and J lost 0, with 7 bases in between. The CDR3 loop is CASSSRFSNQPQHF. Here the CDR3 DNA reads TGTGCCAGCAGCTCTCGATTTAGCAATCAGCCCCAGCATTTT.

V is TRBV7-2 and J is TRBJ1-5; tentatively, D is TRBD1 (5 bases). Germline V gene data show CDR1 as SGHTA and CDR2 as FQGNSA. The ends were cut back, 3 bases at V and 13 bases at J, with 13 bases in the middle. The CDR3 contains 12 residues. CDR3 loop: CASSLITGPQHF. CDR3 coding DNA: TGTGCCAGCAGCTTGATCACGGGGCCTCAGCATTTT.

The chain couples TRBV20-1 to TRBJ2-1; TRBD2 agrees at 7 bases. The CDR3 is 13 amino acids. Germline V lookup: CDR1 DFQATT, CDR2 SNEGSKA (reference sequence). The junction had 6 bases not matched to a gene; V was cut back by 6 bases and J by 4 bases. Written as DNA, the CDR3 is TGCAGTGCGGTGGGAGCGGGGTACAATGAGCAGTTCTTC. Encoded protein: CSAVGAGYNEQFF.

Only a few counts were recorded for this clonotype. The chain couples TRBV5-1 to TRBJ2-2; 7 nucleotides match TRBD1. Germline V gene sequence: CDR1 SGHRS, CDR2 YFSETQ. V lost 4 bases to trimming and J lost 4 bases; unmatched junction nucleotides: 4. This CDR3 comprises 14 residues. CDR3 nucleotide sequence: TGCGCCAGCAGCGAGACAGGGTTCACCGGGGAGCTGTTTTTT. Protein: CASSETGFTGELFF.

This clonotype was detected a few times. V usage is TRBV14 and J usage is TRBJ1-6; unclear D gene. This CDR3 is 14 amino acids long. Germline CDR1 reads SGHDN; CDR2 reads FVKESK. V was trimmed by 0 bases and J by 2 bases, leaving 2 bases between them. The CDR3 coding sequence is TGTGCCAGCAGCCAAGAAGCCTATAATTCACCCCTCCACTTT. Protein product: CASSQEAYNSPLHF.

Concerning this clonotype itself: A much bigger clone sits one base away, suggesting this may be a read error. The chain combines TRBV24-1 with TRBJ2-5; D is possibly TRBD1 (6 bases). Germline lookup yields CDR1 KGHDR and CDR2 SFDVKD. Deletions cut 12 bases from V and 4 bases from J, with 17 bases between. This CDR3 comprises 13 residues. CDR3 residues: CASGAGVGETQYF. The CDR3 bases are TGTGCCTCAGGGGCAGGGGTAGGAGAGACCCAGTACTTC.

The chain carries TRBV4-3 and TRBJ1-6; no clear D gene. The V and J ends lost 0 bases and 0 bases respectively, with 12 bases between them. The CDR3 sequence is 18 residues long. Germline-derived CDR1 and CDR2 are LGHNA and YSLEER. CDR3 protein: CASSQDPESSSYNSPLHF. CDR3 in DNA: TGCGCCAGCAGCCAAGATCCGGAGTCGAGCTCCTATAATTCACCCCTCCACTTT.

This clonotype has a count of ten or more. This sequence may be a read error, since a much larger clone differs from it by one base. This chain joins TRBV20-1 and TRBJ2-5; no clear D. The germline gives CDR1 DFQATT, CDR2 SNEGSKA (reference sequence). V was trimmed by 2 bases and J by 11 bases, leaving 15 bases between them. This CDR3 comprises 12 residues. The CDR3 region is CSARPVGNEQYF. Here the CDR3 DNA reads TGCAGTGCTAGACCGGTGGGCAATGAGCAGTACTTC.

This clonotype was recorded a few times. This may arise from a read error, as a much more abundant clone is one base away. The chain carries TRBV27 and TRBJ2-1; D ambiguous. The CDR3 is 12 residues long. The germline V and J ends were trimmed by 5 bases and 10 bases, with 12 bases remaining between them. CDR1 and CDR2 from the germline V gene are MNHEY and SMNVEV (reference sequence). CDR3 DNA sequence: TGTGCCAGCAGTCAACTCCCGGGCGAGCAGTTCTTC. Its protein product is CASSQLPGEQFF.

A note on this clonotype: A single base separates this from a much larger clone, so it may be a read error. V is TRBV6-1 and J is TRBJ1-2; 8 nucleotides agree with TRBD1. CDR3 length equals 15 residues. The ends lost 4 bases at V and 10 bases at J; junction bases unmatched: 14. CDR1 is MNHNS and CDR2 is SASEGT in the germline V gene. The CDR3 reads CASSGGRGRLKDYTF. For the CDR3, the DNA is TGTGCCAGCAGTGGAGGCAGGGGGCGTCTGAAGGACTACACCTTC.

This clonotype was found many times. V and J are TRBV12-3 or TRBV12-4 and TRBJ2-6; D uncertain. The V gene lost 4 bases and the J gene lost 0 bases, with 13 bases spanning the gap. This CDR3 spans 17 amino acids. Written as DNA, the CDR3 is TGTGCCAGCAGTTATGGCCGACCAAGCTCTGGGGCCAACGTCCTGACTTTC. It codes for CASSYGRPSSGANVLTF.

The chain recombines TRBV7-2 with TRBJ2-5; TRBD1 or TRBD2 may be the D gene (5 bases each). The germline V gene encodes CDR1 SGHTA and CDR2 FQGNSA. The CDR3 totals 14 residues. Trimming removed 5 bases at V and 1 base at J, with 11 bases between. CDR3: CASSPWDGQETQYF. CDR3 nucleotide sequence: TGTGCCAGCAGCCCATGGGACGGCCAAGAGACCCAGTACTTC.

This clonotype has at least ten counts. This chain connects TRBV5-1 to TRBJ1-2; no clear D. Germline-derived CDR1 and CDR2 are SGHRS and YFSETQ. V was clipped by 0 bases and J by 1 base, with 10 bases between them. The length of the CDR3 is 15 residues. CDR3 sequence (DNA): TGCGCCAGCAGCTTGGACAGCCCCCTTAACTATGGCTACACCTTC. It specifies CASSLDSPLNYGYTF.

This clonotype was found a few times. A much larger clonotype is one base distant, so this may be a read error. This sequence joins TRBV3-1 and TRBJ2-7, with TRBD2 as a possible D gene (5 bases). The CDR3 length is 16 residues. Trimming removed 0 bases from V and 1 base from J, with 13 bases in between. Germline V gene data show CDR1 as LGHDT and CDR2 as YNNKEL (reference sequence). The CDR3 DNA reads as TGTGCCAGCAGCCAAGAGCGGGCGGCGGTGTCCTACGAGCAGTACTTC. This codes for CASSQERAAVSYEQYF.

This clonotype came up many times. The chain has TRBV20-1 and TRBJ2-5, with D uncertain. The CDR3 is 14 amino acids. Trimming pared 6 bases from V and 1 base from J, leaving 15 bases between. The germline V gene has CDR1 DFQATT and CDR2 SNEGSKA (reference sequence). CDR3 sequence (DNA): TGCAGTGCCTACTATTCCGGGTCCCAAGAGACCCAGTACTTC. Translated: CSAYYSGSQETQYF.

This clonotype was counted many times. The V call is TRBV7-2, the J call TRBJ1-2, with TRBD1 identical over 9 bases. J gave up 4 bases and V 6 bases, and 6 bases lay outside the gene matches. Per germline, CDR1 SGHTA and CDR2 FQGNSA. CDR3 length: 14 residues. The CDR3 DNA is TGTGCCAGCAGTTACCCGGGACAGGGCTATGGCTACACCTTC. Translation gives CASSYPGQGYGYTF.

This clonotype has just a few counts. The chain couples TRBV4-1 to TRBJ2-3, with 14 bases that match TRBD2. CDR1 is MGHRA, CDR2 YSYEKL, per germline. The V segment lost 1 base and the J segment 2 bases; nucleotides outside the gene matches: 5. The CDR3 extends over 18 amino acids. In DNA form, the CDR3 reads TGCGCCAGCAGCCAAGGGACTAGCGGGGGGCCCTTCACAGATACGCAGTATTTT. Its translation: CASSQGTSGGPFTDTQYF.

This clonotype was counted many times. J is TRBJ1-1 and V is TRBV27; the D gene is possibly TRBD1 (6 bases). The germline CDR1 and CDR2 sequences are MNHEY and SMNVEV (reference sequence). The CDR3 length is 13 residues. The V and J ends lost 5 bases and 11 bases respectively, with 18 bases between them. CDR3 region: CASSTGHMNGAFF. The DNA for the CDR3 is TGTGCCAGCAGTACGGGACATATGAATGGGGCTTTCTTT.

V gene TRBV20-1 combines with J gene TRBJ1-1; D uncertain. Trimming pared 3 bases from V and 1 base from J, leaving 6 bases between. Germline CDR1 and CDR2: DFQATT and SNEGSKA (reference sequence). This CDR3 is built from 12 residues. Here the CDR3 reads CSASSPNTEAFF. The DNA for the CDR3 is TGCAGTGCTAGTAGTCCGAACACTGAAGCTTTCTTT.

In this sample, this clonotype turned up many times. V and J are TRBV5-5 and TRBJ2-4; the match to TRBD2 covers 7 bases. Germline-derived CDR1 and CDR2 are SGHKS and YYEKEE (reference sequence). The CDR3 extends over 14 amino acids. V lost 5 bases, J lost 4 bases, and 6 bases stayed unmatched. In nucleotides, the CDR3 is TGTGCCAGCAGTGATCCGGGAGGAAAAAACATTCAGTACTTC. This encodes CASSDPGGKNIQYF.

This clonotype was seen many times. The rearrangement joins TRBV7-8 to TRBJ1-2, with D tentatively TRBD1 (5 bases). CDR3 length: 14 residues. Germline CDR1 reads SGHVS; CDR2 reads FQNEAQ. Deletions cut 5 bases from V and 2 bases from J, with 12 bases between. The CDR3 DNA reads as TGTGCCAGCAGCCCCCGGGACGGGAACTATGGCTACACCTTC. Amino acids: CASSPRDGNYGYTF.

In its sample, this clonotype was seen many times. The chain combines TRBV5-1 with TRBJ2-7, with D perhaps being TRBD1 or TRBD2 (5 bases each). This CDR3 is built from 14 residues. Germline CDR1 SGHRS, CDR2 YFSETQ. V gave up 0 bases and J gave up 7 bases, with 14 bases separating them. The CDR3 nucleotides are TGCGCCAGCAGCTTGGGAGGGGCCCCCCAGGAGCAGTACTTC. Protein: CASSLGGAPQEQYF.

This chain uses TRBV9 with TRBJ2-7, with 7 nucleotides matching TRBD2. The V and J ends lost 3 bases and 7 bases, in that order; junction bases with no gene match: 10. Germline values: CDR1 SGDLS, CDR2 YYNGEE. This CDR3 has 14 amino acids. The CDR3 bases are TGTGCCAGCAGCGGAGCTACTAGCGACTATGAGCAGTACTTC. It yields the protein CASSGATSDYEQYF.

This clonotype was seen a handful of times. The V call is TRBV30, the J call TRBJ1-2; D gene unclear. V lost 3 bases and J lost 8, with 13 bases in between. This CDR3 region has 12 residues. The germline V gene has CDR1 GTSNPN and CDR2 SVGIG (reference sequence). The CDR3 reads CAWSLGLGGYTF. The CDR3 nucleotides are TGTGCCTGGAGCCTCGGACTAGGAGGCTACACCTTC.

A single count supports this clonotype. The chain employs TRBV6-1 and TRBJ2-3, with D possibly being TRBD2 (6 bases). CDR1 MNHNS and CDR2 SASEGT come from the germline V gene. With 2 bases removed from V and 5 bases from J, the gap between germline ends came to 17 bases. The CDR3 spans 16 residues. CDR3 loop: CASSEPTEGRGDTQYF. CDR3 nucleotide sequence: TGTGCCAGCAGTGAACCCACGGAGGGGCGGGGAGATACGCAGTATTTT.

Regarding this clonotype: Just one base apart from a much larger clone, this may be a read error. The chain has TRBV30 and TRBJ2-1; D is possibly TRBD1 (6 bases). Germline V lookup: CDR1 GTSNPN, CDR2 SVGIG (reference sequence). The V end was cut by 5 bases, the J end by 2 bases, with 19 bases between. This CDR3 region has 16 residues. Written as DNA, the CDR3 is TGTGCCTGGTTGGCAGGGGCCCGGAGCCCCTACAATGAGCAGTTCTTC. Translated: CAWLAGARSPYNEQFF.

V is TRBV30 and J is TRBJ1-3; tentatively, D is TRBD1 (5 bases). Deletions cut 1 base from V and 1 base from J, with 5 bases between. CDR1 is GTSNPN and CDR2 is SVGIG in the germline V gene (reference sequence). The CDR3 has 13 residues. The CDR3 region is CAWSEGSGNTIYF. The CDR3 nucleotides are TGTGCCTGGAGTGAGGGGTCTGGAAACACCATATATTTT.

This clonotype was observed many times. The chain joins TRBV5-5 to TRBJ2-5; no firm D call. Germline CDR1 and CDR2: SGHKS and YYEKEE (reference sequence). The CDR3 extends over 14 amino acids. The V and J ends lost 3 bases and 6 bases respectively, with 15 bases between them. CDR3 sequence: CASSSLTNVQTQYF. The CDR3 DNA sequence: TGTGCCAGCAGCTCGCTGACAAATGTGCAGACCCAGTACTTC.